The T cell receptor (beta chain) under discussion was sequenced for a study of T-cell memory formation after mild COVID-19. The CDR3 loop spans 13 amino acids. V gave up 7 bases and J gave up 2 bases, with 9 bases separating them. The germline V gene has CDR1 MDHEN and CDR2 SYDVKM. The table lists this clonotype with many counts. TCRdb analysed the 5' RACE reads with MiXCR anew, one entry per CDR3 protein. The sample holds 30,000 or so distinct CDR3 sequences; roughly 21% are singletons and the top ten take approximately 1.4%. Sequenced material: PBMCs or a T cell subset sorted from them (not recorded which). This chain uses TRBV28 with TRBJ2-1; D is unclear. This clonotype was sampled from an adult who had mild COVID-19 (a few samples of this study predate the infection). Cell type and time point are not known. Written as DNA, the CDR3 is TGTGCCAGCATCTCGTTCACCTACAATGAGCAGTTCTTC. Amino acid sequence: CASISFTYNEQFF.